A single TCR beta chain is shown here with its context. No antigen is known for it. The data belong to a study of T cell responses to AZD1222 COVID-19 vaccine. TCRdb's table, derived via immunoSEQ multiplex PCR, lists solely in-frame clones and lacks some. The sample has under 130,000 clones, about 85% seen once. Pooled in the analysis were second doses at about 4 or about 12 weeks. Regarding the study as a whole: The donors showed a predominance of white British ancestry and of females, with possible underestimation of clonal diversity. Dominant at 160-218 and 743-854, vaccine-associated CD4 TCRs also spanned spike.

The receptor was isolated from an adult who received the AZD1222 COVID-19 vaccine. The starting material was peripheral blood, obtained 28 days after the second AZD1222 dose.

CDR3 residues: CASSQVKSTPAYNEQFF. DNA for the CDR3: TGCGCCAGCAGCCAAGTCAAGTCAACTCCCGCCTACAATGAGCAGTTCTTC. The genes are TRBV4-1 and TRBJ2-1; D not certain. The V end was cut by 1 base, the J end by 2 bases, with 15 bases between. Germline V gene sequence: CDR1 MGHRA, CDR2 YSYEKL. The CDR3 extends over 17 amino acids.